These 19 T cell receptor beta chains share one sample of origin, sequenced in a study of T cell repertoires in cytomegalovirus infection. TCRdb re-analysed the reads in MiXCR, keeping a single row per CDR3 protein. This repertoire shows 25,000 to 35,000 distinct CDR3 sequences, about 19% found once; its top ten account for roughly 80%. Their target antigens are unknown. The specimen comprised CD8+ T cells from cultured PBMCs, sampled from culture after CMV antigen stimulation. The source of these receptors is a human donor in good health (CMV status not recorded). Some clones in this sample may be carry-over from other donors' samples.

Concerning this clonotype: A much larger clone sits a single nucleotide away, making a read error possible. In this CDR3 the conserved last residue, phenylalanine or tryptophan, is missing, so a read error is likely. The chain carries TRBV5-5 and TRBJ2-1, with 7 bases matching TRBD2. V lost 0 bases to trimming and J lost 7 bases; unmatched junction nucleotides: 10. There are 16 residues in the CDR3. Germline V CDR1 and CDR2: SGHKS, YYEKEE (reference sequence). The CDR3 sequence is CASSLGGDYRWNEQFL. The CDR3 DNA follows: TGTGCCAGCAGCTTGGGTGGGGACTACCGTTGGAATGAGCAGTTCTTA.

This clonotype was observed at least ten times. CDR3 residues: CASSFADRPYSNQPQHF. CDR3 coding DNA: TGTGCCAGCAGCTTCGCGGACAGACCTTATAGCAATCAGCCCCAGCATTTT. The V and J genes are TRBV7-8 and TRBJ1-5, with a weak D call TRBD1 (6 bases). Germline V gene sequence: CDR1 SGHVS, CDR2 FQNEAQ. CDR3 length: 17 amino acids. The germline V and J ends were trimmed by 3 bases and 0 bases, with 15 bases remaining between them.

The chain employs TRBV9 and TRBJ2-7; TRBD1 or TRBD2 may be the D gene (5 bases each). Germline assignment: CDR1 SGDLS and CDR2 YYNGEE. The CDR3 totals 14 residues. The V end was cut by 0 bases, the J end by 6 bases, with 13 bases between. CDR3 bases: TGTGCCAGCAGCGTAGCTGGGTCAGGGAGCGAGCAGTACTTC. This translates into CASSVAGSGSEQYF.

This chain joins TRBV6-1 and TRBJ1-1; D perhaps matches TRBD1 (5 bases). V was pared by 6 bases and J by 5 bases, with 13 bases between. This CDR3 region has 13 residues. CDR1 MNHNS and CDR2 SASEGT come from the germline V gene. CDR3 sequence: CASRELRETEAFF. CDR3 coding DNA: TGTGCCAGCAGGGAACTCAGGGAGACTGAAGCTTTCTTT.

This clonotype has more than one count but fewer than ten. The gene calls are TRBV7-2 and TRBJ1-2; the D is unclear. Germline V gives CDR1 SGHTA, CDR2 FQGNSA. The V and J ends lost 1 base and 0 bases respectively, with 9 bases between them. The CDR3 is made up of 15 amino acids. CDR3 protein: CASSLEAVANYGYTF. The CDR3 coding sequence is TGTGCCAGCAGCTTAGAGGCCGTAGCTAACTATGGCTACACCTTC.

This sequence joins TRBV6-1 and TRBJ2-1; 7 bases align to TRBD2. The germline gives CDR1 MNHNS, CDR2 SASEGT. This CDR3 comprises 15 residues. V was clipped by 8 bases and J by 6 bases; unmatched bases: 13. The CDR3 reads CASGGREAPGNEQFF. CDR3 DNA sequence: TGTGCCAGCGGTGGGAGGGAGGCGCCTGGCAATGAGCAGTTCTTC.

The V call is TRBV4-1, the J call TRBJ2-7; 7 nucleotides align to TRBD2. The length of the CDR3 is 15 residues. From germline, CDR1 is MGHRA and CDR2 YSYEKL. Losses at the gene ends were 1 base for V and 4 bases for J; bases not matched to a gene: 7. In DNA form, the CDR3 reads TGCGCCAGCAGCCAAGGATGGGGGGGATCTTACGAGCAGTACTTC. It codes for CASSQGWGGSYEQYF.

The V and J genes are TRBV12-3 or TRBV12-4 and TRBJ1-2; maybe TRBD1 (6 bases). This CDR3 has 15 residues. The ends were cut back, 2 bases at V and 6 bases at J, with 16 bases in the middle. The CDR3 DNA sequence: TGTGCCAGCAGTTTAACGGGGGCGTCAGTTGATGGCTACACCTTC. Its protein is CASSLTGASVDGYTF.

The chain links TRBV7-9 to TRBJ2-1, with D unresolved. CDR1 is SEHNR, CDR2 FQNEAQ, per germline (reference sequence). Trimming stripped 4 bases from V and 6 bases from J, with 7 bases between. There are 12 residues in the CDR3. The CDR3 spells CASSSDGNEQFF. DNA for the CDR3: TGTGCCAGCAGCTCCGACGGCAATGAGCAGTTCTTC.

This clonotype has a count of ten or more. CDR3 sequence reads: CASRKGRSNEKLFF. CDR3 sequence (DNA): TGTGCCAGCAGGAAGGGACGGAGTAATGAAAAACTGTTTTTT. V gene TRBV7-8 combines with J gene TRBJ1-4, with a weak D call TRBD1 (5 bases). The germline V gene has CDR1 SGHVS and CDR2 FQNEAQ. This CDR3 is 14 amino acids long. V lost 6 bases and J 4 bases, leaving 12 bases between the germline ends.

In this sample, this clonotype turned up many times. This rearrangement joins TRBV24-1 to TRBJ2-2, with D tentatively TRBD1 or TRBD2 (5 bases each). Trimming took 4 bases from V and 7 from J, leaving 15 bases between them. This CDR3 is built from 15 residues. Germline CDR1 is KGHDR and CDR2 is SFDVKD. CDR3 DNA: TGTGCCACCAGTGACCAGGGACCGGGCCGCGGGGAGCTGTTTTTT. Translating gives CATSDQGPGRGELFF.

The chain uses TRBV28 and TRBJ2-5, with 11 nucleotides matching TRBD2. The CDR3 consists of 17 residues. CDR1 is MDHEN, CDR2 SYDVKM, per germline. V was clipped by 7 bases and J by 3 bases; unmatched bases: 13. Here the CDR3 DNA reads TGTGCCAGCACACCCTCCGCCGGGACTAGCGGAGAAGAGACCCAGTACTTC. The encoded protein is CASTPSAGTSGEETQYF.

This clonotype was observed a few times. This rearrangement joins TRBV7-8 to TRBJ2-3; weak D call: TRBD1 (6 bases). The CDR3 runs 14 residues. Germline assignment: CDR1 SGHVS and CDR2 FQNEAQ. Between the trimmed V and J ends, which lost 8 bases and 1 base, there was a span of 13 bases. CDR3 amino acids: CASEAQGRTDTQYF. For the CDR3, the DNA is TGTGCCAGCGAGGCCCAGGGGCGCACAGATACGCAGTATTTT.

The rearrangement uses TRBV7-2 and TRBJ2-7; 9 nucleotides align to TRBD1. Per the germline V gene, CDR1 is SGHTA and CDR2 is FQGNSA. V shed 5 bases and J 4 bases; nucleotides not matched to a gene: 9. CDR3 size: 15 residues. Here the CDR3 reads CASSQPGQGRYEQYF. Written as DNA, the CDR3 is TGTGCCAGCAGCCAGCCGGGACAGGGTAGATACGAGCAGTACTTC.

This clonotype was picked up a small number of times. For the CDR3, the DNA is TGTGCCATAGAGGGCCGGGAGCTGTTTTTT. This sequence encodes CAIEGRELFF. The chain uses TRBV2 and TRBJ2-2; tentatively, D is TRBD2 (5 bases). Germline V lookup: CDR1 SNHLY, CDR2 FYNNEI. The CDR3 has 10 amino acids. Trimming removed 10 bases at V and 9 bases at J, with 9 bases between.

The chain links TRBV5-4 to TRBJ2-3; D unclear. This CDR3 contains 16 residues. Germline CDR1 SGHNT, CDR2 YYREEE (reference sequence). The ends were cut back, 2 bases at V and 3 bases at J, with 16 bases in the middle. The CDR3 DNA is TGTGCCAGCAGCTTAATAAAGCCTCCTTCGACAGATACGCAGTATTTT. The encoded protein is CASSLIKPPSTDTQYF.

The table lists this clonotype with a few counts. The rearrangement links TRBV7-8 to TRBJ2-3; TRBD2 matches at 7 bases. Trimming removed 5 bases from V and 5 bases from J; junction bases left unmatched: 13. Germline CDR1 is SGHVS and CDR2 is FQNEAQ. This CDR3 is 16 amino acids long. Here the CDR3 DNA reads TGTGCCAGCAGCACCCGACTAGCCGGTTTGCAAGATACGCAGTATTTT. This sequence encodes CASSTRLAGLQDTQYF.

This clonotype was found many times. The rearrangement joins TRBV7-6 to TRBJ2-2; no clear D gene. V was pared by 1 base and J by 5 bases, with 8 bases between. The CDR3 covers 14 residues. Germline CDR1 reads SGHVS; CDR2 reads FNYEAQ. CDR3 DNA sequence: TGTGCCAGCAGCTTAGAACCTGGTACCGGGGAGCTGTTTTTT. Residues: CASSLEPGTGELFF.

As regards this clonotype: This clone may be a read error of a much larger clone one base away. The chain employs TRBV11-2 and TRBJ2-6, with D hard to call. Germline V lookup: CDR1 SGHAT, CDR2 FQNNGV. The CDR3 extends over 15 amino acids. The V end lost 1 base, the J end lost 2 bases, and 6 bases lay between the germline ends. The CDR3 region has the DNA TGTGCCAGCAGCTTAGGCCGCGCTGGGGCCAACGTCCTGACTTTC. It is translated as CASSLGRAGANVLTF. The whole variable domain, remainder taken from reference TRBV11-2 and TRBJ2-6, is EAGVAQSPRYKIIEKRQSVAFWCNPISGHATLYWYQQILGQGPKLLIQFQNNGVVDDSQLPKDRFSAERLKGVDSTLKIQPAKLEDSAVYLCASSLGRAGANVLTFGAGSRLTVL.